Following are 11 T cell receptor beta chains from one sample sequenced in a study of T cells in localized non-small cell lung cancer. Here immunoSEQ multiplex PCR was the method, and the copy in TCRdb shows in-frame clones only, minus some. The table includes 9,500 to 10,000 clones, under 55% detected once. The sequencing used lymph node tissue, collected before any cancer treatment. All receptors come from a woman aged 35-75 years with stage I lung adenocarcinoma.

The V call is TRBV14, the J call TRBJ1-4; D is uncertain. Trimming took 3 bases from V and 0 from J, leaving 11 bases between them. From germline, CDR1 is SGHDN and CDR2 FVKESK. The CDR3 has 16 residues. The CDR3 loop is CASSQGRDATNEKLFF. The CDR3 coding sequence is TGTGCCAGCAGCCAGGGGAGAGATGCAACTAATGAAAAACTGTTTTTT.

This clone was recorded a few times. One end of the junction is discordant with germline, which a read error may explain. The CDR3 DNA sequence: TGTGCCATCAGTCCGGGACTAGGGGGCACAGATACGCAGTATTTT. Its protein product is CAISPGLGGTDTQYF. The chain is built from TRBV6-8 and TRBJ2-3, with TRBD2 matching 8 bases. The CDR3 extends over 15 amino acids. Germline assignment: CDR1 MNHGY and CDR2 SAAAGT.

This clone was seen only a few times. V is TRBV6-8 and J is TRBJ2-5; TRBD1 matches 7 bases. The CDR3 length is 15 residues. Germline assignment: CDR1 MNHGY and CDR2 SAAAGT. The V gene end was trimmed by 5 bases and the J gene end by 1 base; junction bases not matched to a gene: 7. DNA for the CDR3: TGTGCCAGCAGTGACCTGGGACAGCGCCAAGAGACCCAGTACTTC. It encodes CASSDLGQRQETQYF.

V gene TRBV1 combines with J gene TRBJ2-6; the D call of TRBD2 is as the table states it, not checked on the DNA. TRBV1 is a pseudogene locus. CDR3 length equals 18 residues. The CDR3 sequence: CASSPSGGQPSGANVLTF. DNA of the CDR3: TGCGCCAGCAGCCCCAGCGGGGGACAACCCTCTGGGGCCAACGTCCTGACTTTC.

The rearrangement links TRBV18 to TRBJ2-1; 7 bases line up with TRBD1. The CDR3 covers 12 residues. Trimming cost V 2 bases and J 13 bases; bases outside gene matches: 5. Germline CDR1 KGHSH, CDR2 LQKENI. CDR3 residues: CASSPGQAEQFF. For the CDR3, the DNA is TGTGCCAGCTCACCAGGACAGGCAGAACAGTTCTTC.

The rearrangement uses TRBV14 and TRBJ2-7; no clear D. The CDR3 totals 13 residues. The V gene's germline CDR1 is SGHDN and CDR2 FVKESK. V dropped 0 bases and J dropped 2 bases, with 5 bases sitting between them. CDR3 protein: CASSQEWAYEQYF. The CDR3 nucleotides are TGTGCCAGCAGCCAAGAGTGGGCCTACGAGCAGTACTTC.

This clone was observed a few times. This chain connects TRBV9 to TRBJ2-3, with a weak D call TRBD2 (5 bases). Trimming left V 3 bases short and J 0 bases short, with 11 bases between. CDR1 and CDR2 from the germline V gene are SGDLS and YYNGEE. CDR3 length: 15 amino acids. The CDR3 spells CASSAGSLSTDTQYF. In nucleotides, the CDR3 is TGTGCCAGCAGCGCGGGGAGTCTGAGCACAGATACGCAGTATTTT.

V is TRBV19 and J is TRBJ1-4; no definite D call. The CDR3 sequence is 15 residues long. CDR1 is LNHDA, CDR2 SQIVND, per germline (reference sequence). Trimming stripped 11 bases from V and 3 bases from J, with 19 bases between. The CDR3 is CASGFGVAANEKLFF. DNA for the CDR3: TGTGCCTCTGGTTTTGGGGTTGCGGCTAATGAAAAACTGTTTTTT.

CDR3 sequence: CASSLDLGQGRNYGYTF. CDR3 nucleotides: TGTGCCAGCTCACTCGACTTGGGACAGGGGAGAAACTATGGCTACACCTTC. The V call is TRBV18, the J call TRBJ1-2; TRBD1 agrees at 10 bases. From germline, CDR1 is KGHSH and CDR2 LQKENI. V shed 4 bases and J 2 bases; nucleotides not matched to a gene: 10. CDR3 length: 17 amino acids.

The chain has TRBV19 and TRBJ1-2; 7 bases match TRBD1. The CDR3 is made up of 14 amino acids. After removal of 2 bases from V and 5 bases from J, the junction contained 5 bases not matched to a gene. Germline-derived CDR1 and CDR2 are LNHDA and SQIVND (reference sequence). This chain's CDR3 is CASSIPGQIYGYTF. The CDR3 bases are TGTGCCAGTAGTATACCGGGACAGATATATGGCTACACCTTC.

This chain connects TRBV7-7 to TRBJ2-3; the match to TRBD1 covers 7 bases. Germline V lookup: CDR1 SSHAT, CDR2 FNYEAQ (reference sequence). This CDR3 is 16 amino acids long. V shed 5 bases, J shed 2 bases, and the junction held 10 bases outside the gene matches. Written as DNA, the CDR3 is TGTGCCAGCAGCCAAGGATACGGGACAGTCACAGATACGCAGTATTTT. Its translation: CASSQGYGTVTDTQYF. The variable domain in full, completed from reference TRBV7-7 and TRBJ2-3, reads GAGVSQSPRYKVTKRGQDVTLRCDPISSHATLYWYQQALGQGPEFLTYFNYEAQPDKSGLPSDRFSAERPEGSISTLTIQRTEQRDSAMYRCASSQGYGTVTDTQYFGPGTRLTVL.